The 10 T cell receptor beta chains in this list originate from one sample, sequenced in a study of regulatory T cells in long-lasting Graves disease. Time point given: newly diagnosed GD, antithyroid drugs for less than 3 months. There was RNA extracted from PBMCs, and the TCR library was made from it. HTBI primers from iRepertoire and Arm-PCR of CDR3 regions yielded the TCR beta libraries. Via MiXCR, TCRdb re-called the multiplex PCR reads, giving one row per CDR3 protein. The sample has over 350,000 distinct CDR3 sequences, about 15% seen once; the top ten hold about 7.6%. The same specimen was also included in a second study, on T cells in Graves' hyperthyroidism and ophthalmopathy.

Sequencing was performed on peripheral blood mononuclear cells (PBMCs), taken at new diagnosis, from a patient treated with antithyroid drugs. The receptors come from a woman between 40 and 50 years old with Graves disease.

The sample holds many counts of this clonotype. This rearrangement joins TRBV30 to TRBJ1-1; D might be TRBD1 (6 bases). Trimming took off 8 bases at V and 8 bases at J, with 12 bases between the two ends. This CDR3 has 10 residues. Looked up from germline, CDR1 is GTSNPN and CDR2 is SVGIG (reference sequence). The CDR3 bases are TGTGCCATAAACAGGGAGGAAGCTTTCTTT. Its translation is CAINREEAFF. Together with reference TRBV30 and TRBJ1-1, the CDR3 gives the full variable domain: SQTIHQWPATLVQPVGSPLSLECTVEGTSNPNLYWYRQAAGRGLQLLFYSVGIGQISSEVPQNLSASRPQDRQFILSSKKLLLSDSGFYLCAINREEAFFGQGTRLTVV.

The chain is built from TRBV7-8 and TRBJ2-1; 15 nucleotides line up with TRBD2. The V gene end was trimmed by 5 bases and the J gene end by 4 bases; junction bases not matched to a gene: 9. CDR3 length: 18 residues. Germline-derived CDR1 and CDR2 are SGHVS and FQNEAQ. For the CDR3, the DNA is TGTGCCAGCAGCCCTGGACTAGCGGGAGGGTTAGGATACAATGAGCAGTTCTTC. Protein sequence: CASSPGLAGGLGYNEQFF.

This rearrangement joins TRBV5-1 to TRBJ2-1, with D unclear. The CDR3 has 13 amino acids. The ends were cut back, 6 bases at V and 5 bases at J, with 12 bases in the middle. Germline V lookup: CDR1 SGHRS, CDR2 YFSETQ. CDR3 DNA: TGCGCCAGCACTCTGTCGGTAAACAATGAGCAGTTCTTC. Encoded protein: CASTLSVNNEQFF.

This clonotype occurred many times. The V gene is TRBV28, the J gene TRBJ2-1; perhaps TRBD1 as D (5 bases). V lost 5 bases and J 5 bases, leaving 19 bases between the germline ends. Germline V gene lookup returns CDR1 MDHEN and CDR2 SYDVKM. The length of the CDR3 is 16 residues. CDR3 region: CASSRLWGGVDNEQFF. CDR3 in DNA: TGTGCCAGCAGTCGGTTGTGGGGCGGAGTGGACAATGAGCAGTTCTTC. The variable domain in full, with the rest retrieved from reference TRBV28 and TRBJ2-1, is DVKVTQSSRYLVKRTGEKVFLECVQDMDHENMFWYRQDPGLGLRLIYFSYDVKMKEKGDIPEGYSVSREKKERFSLILESASTNQTSMYLCASSRLWGGVDNEQFFGPGTRLTVL.

Regarding this clonotype: The CDR3 ends on some other residue instead of the conserved phenylalanine or tryptophan, so this is likely a read error. The rearrangement links TRBV11-1 to TRBJ2-7; 7 nucleotides line up with TRBD2. Germline CDR1 reads SGHAT; CDR2 reads FQDESV (reference sequence). There are 14 residues in the CDR3. After removal of 2 bases from V and 2 bases from J, the junction contained 3 bases not matched to a gene. In nucleotides, the CDR3 is TGTGCCAGCAGCTTAACGGGAGGTCCCTACGAGCAGTACATC. Protein product: CASSLTGGPYEQYI.

The rearrangement links TRBV6-1 to TRBJ2-1; 8 bases match TRBD1. The J call may not be correct, given that the DNA end is closer to TRBJ2-4. The germline CDR1 and CDR2 sequences are MNHNS and SASEGT. The CDR3 totals 13 residues. The CDR3 loop is CASRSGTGDIQYF. Written as DNA, the CDR3 is TGTGCCAGCAGGTCCGGGACAGGTGATATTCAGTACTTC.

Notes on this clonotype: A clone one base away is much larger, so this may be a read error. CDR3 nucleotides: TGTGCCAGCAGCTTCCCGGTTGGGGGTGGCGGGAGGGCCCTGGGTACGCAGTATTTT. Translation: CASSFPVGGGGRALGTQYF. This chain links TRBV7-9 with TRBJ2-3; TRBD2 agrees at 9 bases. Germline V lookup: CDR1 SEHNR, CDR2 FQNEAQ (reference sequence). J was trimmed by 8 bases and V by 3 bases; bases with no gene match: 21. The length of the CDR3 is 19 residues.

As to this clonotype: A read error is possible here, since a much larger clone lies one base away. CDR3 nucleotides: TGTGCCAGCAGTTCTTCATGGGAGGCGGGTCGGCCCCAGCATTTT. It encodes CASSSSWEAGRPQHF. The genes are TRBV12-3 or TRBV12-4 and TRBJ1-5, with D unclear. Trimming shortened V by 4 bases and J by 9 bases, and 19 bases separated the two germline ends. The CDR3 extends over 15 amino acids.

V and J are TRBV27 and TRBJ2-7; 9 nucleotides align to TRBD2. Germline assignment: CDR1 MNHEY and CDR2 SMNVEV (reference sequence). The CDR3 length is 14 residues. The J segment lost 7 bases and the V segment lost 0 bases, leaving 4 bases of the junction unmatched. The chain's CDR3 is CASSLSAGGREQYF. The DNA of the CDR3 is TGTGCCAGCAGTTTATCGGCGGGAGGGAGGGAGCAGTACTTC.

The chain carries TRBV13 and TRBJ2-3, with TRBD2 matching over 14 bases. The CDR3 length is 18 residues. Germline V CDR1 and CDR2: PRHDT, FYEKMQ (reference sequence). After removal of 5 bases from V and 1 base from J, the junction contained 8 bases not matched to a gene. The CDR3: CASSPPGLAGVGTDTQYF. CDR3 DNA sequence: TGTGCCAGCAGCCCCCCGGGACTAGCGGGAGTCGGCACAGATACGCAGTATTTT.